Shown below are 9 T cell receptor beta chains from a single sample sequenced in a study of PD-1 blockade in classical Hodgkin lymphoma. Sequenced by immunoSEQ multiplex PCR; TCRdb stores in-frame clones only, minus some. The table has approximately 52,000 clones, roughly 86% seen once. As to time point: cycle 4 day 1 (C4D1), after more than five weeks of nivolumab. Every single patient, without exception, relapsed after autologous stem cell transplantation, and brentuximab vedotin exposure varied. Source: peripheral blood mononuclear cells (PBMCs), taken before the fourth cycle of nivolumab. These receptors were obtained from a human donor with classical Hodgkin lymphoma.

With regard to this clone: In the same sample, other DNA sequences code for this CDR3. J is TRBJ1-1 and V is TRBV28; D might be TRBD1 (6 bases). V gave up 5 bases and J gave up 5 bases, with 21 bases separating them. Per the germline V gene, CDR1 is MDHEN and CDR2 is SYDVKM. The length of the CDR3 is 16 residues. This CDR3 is CASSTISGTPETEAFF. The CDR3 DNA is TGTGCCAGCAGTACTATCTCCGGGACACCGGAGACTGAAGCTTTCTTT.

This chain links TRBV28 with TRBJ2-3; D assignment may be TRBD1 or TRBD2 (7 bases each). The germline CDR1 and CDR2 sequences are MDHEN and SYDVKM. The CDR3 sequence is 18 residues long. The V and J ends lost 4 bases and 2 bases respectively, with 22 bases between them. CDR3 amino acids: CASSSQGGGFSLTDTQYF. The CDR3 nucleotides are TGTGCCAGCAGTTCCCAGGGGGGGGGCTTTTCTCTCACAGATACGCAGTATTTT.

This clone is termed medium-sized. DNA for the CDR3: TGTGCCAGCAGCCAGGGACCTGATCGGTACGAGCAGTACTTC. This codes for CASSQGPDRYEQYF. J is TRBJ2-7 and V is TRBV6-6; the D gene could be TRBD1 or TRBD2 (5 bases each). Germline V CDR1 and CDR2: MNHNY, SVGAGI (reference sequence). The CDR3 totals 14 residues. Trimming removed 6 bases at V and 4 bases at J, with 16 bases between.

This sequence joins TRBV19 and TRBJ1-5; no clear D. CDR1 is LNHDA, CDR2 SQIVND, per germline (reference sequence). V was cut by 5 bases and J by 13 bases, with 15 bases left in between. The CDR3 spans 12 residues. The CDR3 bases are TGTGCCAGTAGTGGCCCAGAGGGAATACAGCATTTT. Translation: CASSGPEGIQHF.

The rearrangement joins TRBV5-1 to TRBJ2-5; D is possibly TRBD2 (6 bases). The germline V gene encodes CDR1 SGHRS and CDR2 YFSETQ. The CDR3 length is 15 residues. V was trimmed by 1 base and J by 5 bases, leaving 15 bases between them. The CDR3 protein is CASSLSGSGGETQYF. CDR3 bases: TGCGCCAGCAGCTTGAGTGGGAGCGGAGGGGAGACCCAGTACTTC.

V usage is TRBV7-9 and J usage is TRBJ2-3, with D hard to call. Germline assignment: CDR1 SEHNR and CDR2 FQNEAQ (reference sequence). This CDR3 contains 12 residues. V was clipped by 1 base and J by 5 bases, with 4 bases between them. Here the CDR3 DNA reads TGTGCCAGCAGCTTAGGGAGAGATACGCAGTATTTT. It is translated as CASSLGRDTQYF.

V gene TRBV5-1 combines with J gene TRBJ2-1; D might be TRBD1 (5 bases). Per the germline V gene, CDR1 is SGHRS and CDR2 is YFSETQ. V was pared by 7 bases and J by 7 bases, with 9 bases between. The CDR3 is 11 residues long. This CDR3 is CASATANEQFF. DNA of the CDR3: TGCGCCAGCGCGACAGCTAATGAGCAGTTCTTC.

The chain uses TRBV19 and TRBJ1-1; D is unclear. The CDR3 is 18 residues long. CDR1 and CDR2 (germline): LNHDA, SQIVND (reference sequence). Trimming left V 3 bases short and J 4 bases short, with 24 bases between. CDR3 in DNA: TGTGCCAGTAGTATCCGCAACCCGACACCCCGGGGTAGCACTGAAGCTTTCTTT. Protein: CASSIRNPTPRGSTEAFF.

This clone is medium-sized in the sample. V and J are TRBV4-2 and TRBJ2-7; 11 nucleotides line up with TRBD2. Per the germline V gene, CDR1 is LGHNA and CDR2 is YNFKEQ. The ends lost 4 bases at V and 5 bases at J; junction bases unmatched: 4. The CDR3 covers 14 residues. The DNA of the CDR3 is TGTGCCAGCAGCCTAGCGGGGGGGCGGGACGAGCAGTACTTC. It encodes CASSLAGGRDEQYF.